The clone carrying this TCR beta chain has ten or more counts. Its specificity is unknown. The sequence runs out 3 residues before the end of the CDR3; the remainder is reconstructed from the germline J gene. Germline V gene data show CDR1 as SGHTA and CDR2 as FQGTGA. There are 16 residues in the CDR3. The trim removed 3 bases at V and 8 bases at J, leaving 10 bases unmatched. Equal genomic DNA amounts from CVID and control samples were sequenced. Here immunoSEQ multiplex PCR was the method, and the copy in TCRdb shows in-frame clones only, minus some. The table lists tens of thousands of clones, with no singletons. The data belong to a study of T cell clonality in common variable immunodeficiency. General observations from the study: Shared TCRbeta clones were fewer between CVID subjects than controls.

Material: peripheral blood mononuclear cells. The origin of this receptor is a person aged 18 to 70 in good health. The genes are TRBV7-3 and TRBJ2-1; 10 nucleotides line up with TRBD1. Partial CDR3 DNA: TGTGCCAGCAGCTTGAACCCCGGGACAGGGGTGGATGAG. It is translated as CASSLNPGTGVDE. The CDR3 reads in full as CASSLNPGTGVDEQFF.